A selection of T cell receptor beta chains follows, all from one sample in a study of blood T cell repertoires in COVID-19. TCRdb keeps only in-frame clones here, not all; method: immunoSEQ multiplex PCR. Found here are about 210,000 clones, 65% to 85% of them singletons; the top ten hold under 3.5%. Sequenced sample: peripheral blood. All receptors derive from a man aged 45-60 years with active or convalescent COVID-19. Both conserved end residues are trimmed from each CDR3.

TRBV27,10,ASSSLLTEAF
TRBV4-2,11,ASKGQGEYEQY
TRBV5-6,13,ASSLVLVWPNEQF
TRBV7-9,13,ASSLVASGAGEQF
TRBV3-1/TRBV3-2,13,ASSQQTGGYDTQY
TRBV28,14,ASSLRGLAGLGEQF
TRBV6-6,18,ASSPLGLAEVQANTGELF
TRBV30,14,AWRPLTGNTNEKLF
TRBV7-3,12,ASRQGGNTGELF
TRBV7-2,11,ASSLLLSDTQY
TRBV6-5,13,ASSYVRGSKNIQY
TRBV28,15,ASSSPQGEGLGYEQY
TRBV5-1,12,ASTPGAGRETQY
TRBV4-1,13,ASSQAGGNRSPLH
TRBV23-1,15,ASSPNPLAGAYNEQF
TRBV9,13,ASSPGQGENEKLF
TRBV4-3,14,ASSQDPGTGGYEQY
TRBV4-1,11,ASSQRGGGTQY
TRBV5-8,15,ASSKDSSSSAKNIQY
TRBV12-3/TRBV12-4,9,ASTPDRLEF
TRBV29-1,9,SAGGAGGYT
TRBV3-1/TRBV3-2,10,ASSRDGYEQY
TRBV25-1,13,ASSEGGTGVYGYT
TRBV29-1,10,SVKSGITEAF
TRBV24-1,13,ATSDPGQGDEKLF
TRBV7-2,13,ASSVSGGSTGELF
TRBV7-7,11,ASSPGRNTEAF
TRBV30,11,ACPGQGVIGYT
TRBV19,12,ASSLQGPQETQY
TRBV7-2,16,ASSLSEGGTQVSGGYT
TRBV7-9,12,ASMGQGPVYGYT
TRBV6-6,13,ASTILTLGAYGYT
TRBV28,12,ASRTQGGNTEAF
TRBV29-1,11,SARTAKDEKLF
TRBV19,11,ASSTPQAYEQY
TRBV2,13,ASKGDRDSWQPQH
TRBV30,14,AWSEGTGISNYGYT
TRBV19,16,ASSMRLKLDRGDTEAF
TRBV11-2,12,ASSKPGRPGELF